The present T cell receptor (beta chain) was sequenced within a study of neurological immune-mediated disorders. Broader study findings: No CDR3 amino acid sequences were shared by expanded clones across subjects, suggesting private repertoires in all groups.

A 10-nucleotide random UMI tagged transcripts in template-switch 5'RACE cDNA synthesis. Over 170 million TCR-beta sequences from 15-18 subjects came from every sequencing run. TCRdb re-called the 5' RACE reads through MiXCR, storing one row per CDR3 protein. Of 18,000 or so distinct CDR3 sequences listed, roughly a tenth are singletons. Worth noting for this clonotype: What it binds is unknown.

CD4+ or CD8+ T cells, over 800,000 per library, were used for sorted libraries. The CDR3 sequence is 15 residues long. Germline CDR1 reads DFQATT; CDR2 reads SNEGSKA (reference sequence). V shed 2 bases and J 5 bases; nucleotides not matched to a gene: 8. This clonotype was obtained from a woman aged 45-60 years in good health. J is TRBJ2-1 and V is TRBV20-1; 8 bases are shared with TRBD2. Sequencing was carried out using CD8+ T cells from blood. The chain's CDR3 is CSARPPGLDDNEQFF. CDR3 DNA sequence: TGCAGTGCTAGACCTCCGGGACTAGACGACAATGAGCAGTTCTTC.